A selection of T cell receptor beta chains follows, all from one sample in a study of cytomegalovirus exposure and HLA in healthy donors. TCRdb keeps only in-frame clones here, not all; method: immunoSEQ multiplex PCR. The data hold 200,000 or so clones, with 75% to 95% observed a single time. Sequenced: PBMCs. These receptors originate from a young woman in good health and CMV-seronegative. Each CDR3 is given with its conserved first and last residue. A D gene is named only where the DNA matches it firmly. Size values are once, few and many counts, or a class for expanded clones, and some rows have none.

d_gene,v_gene,abundance,j_gene,CDR3nt,CDR3aa
-,TRBV6-5,-,TRBJ2-7,TGTGCCAGCAGTGAAGCATACCTAAGGGGCTTC,CASSEAYLRGF
-,TRBV5-1,many,TRBJ2-3,TGCGCCAGCAGCTTGGATGTTACTAGCACAGATACGCAGTATTTT,CASSLDVTSTDTQYF
-,TRBV11-2,-,TRBJ1-2,TGTGCCAGCAGCTTAGACAGGGGCGGATCCTCTGGCTACACCTTC,CASSLDRGGSSGYTF
TRBD1,TRBV10-3,-,TRBJ1-2,TGTGCCATCAGTGAGTCTGAGGCAGGGGGTCGTTGGGGCTACACCTTC,CAISESEAGGRWGYTF
-,TRBV19,-,TRBJ2-5,TGTGCCAGTGGGGCCAGGGGTGGGTCTTACCAAGAGACCCAGTACTTC,CASGARGGSYQETQYF
-,TRBV5-1,few,TRBJ1-1,TGCGCCAGCAGTTTGGAGCAGAACACTGAAGCTTTCTTT,CASSLEQNTEAFF
-,TRBV19,-,TRBJ1-1,TGTGCCACTCTGGAGGGGAACACTGAAGCTTTCTTT,CATLEGNTEAFF
TRBD1,TRBV5-1,-,TRBJ2-7,TGCGCCAGCAGCTTGGGGGACAGGGGCGACGAGCAGTACTTC,CASSLGDRGDEQYF
-,TRBV18,-,TRBJ1-1,TGTGCCAGCTCACCCAACACGTTAGCCCGGGGGACTGAAGCTTTCTTT,CASSPNTLARGTEAFF
TRBD1,TRBV6-1,-,TRBJ2-7,TGTGCCAGCAGTGAGGGACAGGGTGACGACGAGCAGTACTTC,CASSEGQGDDEQYF
TRBD2,TRBV9,-,TRBJ2-3,TGTGCCAGCAGCGTAGGAGGGGTGGGACTAGCGGGAGGAGAGGGGAGAACAGATACGCAGTATTTT,CASSVGGVGLAGGEGRTDTQYF
-,TRBV28,once,TRBJ2-3,TGTGCCAGCAGCCTAAGTCAGGGGAAGCAGTATTTT,CASSLSQGKQYF
-,TRBV10-1,-,TRBJ2-3,TGCGCCAGCCCCGAAGAGAGGGTTGGCACAGATACGCAGTATTTT,CASPEERVGTDTQYF
TRBD1,TRBV6-1,-,TRBJ1-1,TGTGCCAGCAGAGCCAGGGGGCGTAGCACTGAAGCTTTCTTT,CASRARGRSTEAFF
TRBD1,TRBV2,few,TRBJ1-5,TGTGCCACCGCCGGGACAGATAATCAGCCCCAGCATTTT,CATAGTDNQPQHF
-,TRBV6-1,-,TRBJ1-6,TGTGCCAGCAGACCAGGGGTAAATAATTCACCCCTCCACTTT,CASRPGVNNSPLHF
-,TRBV19,-,TRBJ2-2,TGTGCCAGTACCCCGCTAGCGAACAGGGAGCTGTTTTTT,CASTPLANRELFF
TRBD2,TRBV7-2,few,TRBJ2-1,TGTGCCAGCAGCCCCCCTACTAGCGACTATGAGCAGTTCTTC,CASSPPTSDYEQFF
TRBD1,TRBV11-2,-,TRBJ1-1,TGTGCCAGCAGCTCTAGGGACAGTGAAGCTTTCTTT,CASSSRDSEAFF
-,TRBV27,-,TRBJ1-1,TGTGCCAGCATGTCATCGGACAGTGAAGCTTTCTTT,CASMSSDSEAFF
-,TRBV9,-,TRBJ1-4,TGTGCCAGCAGCACGGATCAGGGCGGAAAACTGTTTTTT,CASSTDQGGKLFF
-,TRBV29-1,-,TRBJ2-7,TGCAGCATTTCTTCGACAGCCACCCACGAGCAGTACTTC,CSISSTATHEQYF
TRBD2,TRBV5-5,-,TRBJ2-4,TGTGCCAGCAGCCTGGCTAGCGGGAAAAACATTCAGTACTTC,CASSLASGKNIQYF
-,TRBV5-1,-,TRBJ2-1,TGCGCCAGCAGCTTGTTCCCTCCATCTAGCGAAACAAACTACAATGAGCAGTTCTTC,CASSLFPPSSETNYNEQFF
-,TRBV27,-,TRBJ1-1,TGTGCCAGCAGTTTATTGGGTGGAGGGCGGTATGCTTTCTTT,CASSLLGGGRYAFF
-,TRBV5-6,-,TRBJ1-4,TGTGCCAGCAGCGCCCCCCCAGGGAGGTGGGAAAAACTGTTTTTT,CASSAPPGRWEKLFF
-,TRBV27,-,TRBJ1-5,TGTGCCAGCAGATGGACAGTCAATCAGCCCCAGCATTTT,CASRWTVNQPQHF
-,TRBV30,-,TRBJ2-7,TGTGCCTGGAGTTTGGGGAATAGCGACGAGCAGTACTTC,CAWSLGNSDEQYF
-,TRBV20-1,-,TRBJ2-7,TGCAGTGCTAGGTTGGGGGAGGTGCAGTACTTC,CSARLGEVQYF
TRBD2,TRBV5-1,-,TRBJ2-1,TGCGCCAGCAGCTTGCTCGAGGGAGGGACCTACAATGAGCAGTTCTTC,CASSLLEGGTYNEQFF
TRBD1,TRBV5-1,-,TRBJ1-5,TGCGCCAGCAGCGCGGGACAGGGGGCCGGTCAGCCCCAGCATTTT,CASSAGQGAGQPQHF
-,TRBV10-3,-,TRBJ1-1,TGTGCCATCAGTGAAGGAGGGGGGGGATCTAGGGCTTTCTTT,CAISEGGGGSRAFF
TRBD1,TRBV27,-,TRBJ1-5,TGTGCCAGCAGTCCGGGGGGGACAGGGGAATTTCAGCCCCAGCATTTT,CASSPGGTGEFQPQHF
TRBD1,TRBV29-1,-,TRBJ2-2,TGCAGCGTTGAAGAGACAGGGTTTCCCGGGGAGCTGTTTTTT,CSVEETGFPGELFF
TRBD1,TRBV6-5,once,TRBJ2-7,TGTGCCAGCAGAAATGGACAGGGGCCAGGATGGAAGCAGTACTTC,CASRNGQGPGWKQYF
-,TRBV5-1,-,TRBJ1-6,TGCGCCAGCAGCCCGACGGGAGGGAGTGTGGATTCACCCCTCCACTTT,CASSPTGGSVDSPLHF
-,TRBV27,-,TRBJ2-4,TGTGCCAGCAGTTTAGGGACTGCTCAGGGGGTCATTCAGTACTTC,CASSLGTAQGVIQYF
-,TRBV7-7,-,TRBJ2-1,TGTGCCAGCAGCTTAATTACAGGGAGCTCCTACAATGAGCAGTTCTTC,CASSLITGSSYNEQFF
-,TRBV4-1,-,TRBJ1-4,TGCGCCAGCAGCCAAGATCTGAGTACAACTAATGAAAAACTGTTTTTT,CASSQDLSTTNEKLFF
TRBD1,TRBV4-1,-,TRBJ1-3,TGCGCCAGCAGTCTCGGGACAGGCCAAATGAGAGGTGGAAACACCATATATTTT,CASSLGTGQMRGGNTIYF
-,TRBV11-2,once,TRBJ2-2,TGTGCCAGCAGCGGACGGGACATTAACACCGGGGAGCTGTTTTTT,CASSGRDINTGELFF
TRBD2,TRBV10-3,-,TRBJ2-3,TGTGCCATCAGTGAGTCCGGACTAGCGGGAGGGCAGTATTTT,CAISESGLAGGQYF
-,TRBV6-5,-,TRBJ1-1,TGTGCCAGCAGGGGAGGGACTGAAGCTTTCTTT,CASRGGTEAFF
-,TRBV27,once,TRBJ1-6,TGTGCCAGCAGTTTAGATACGCGGGGTTCACCCCTCCACTTT,CASSLDTRGSPLHF
-,TRBV6-5,-,TRBJ2-7,TGTGCCAGCGGTACCAGGGACACAACCTACGAGCAGTACTTC,CASGTRDTTYEQYF
-,TRBV28,-,TRBJ2-1,TGTGCCAGCAGTTTAATGGACAGTACCCTTCTTGGGCAGTTCTTC,CASSLMDSTLLGQFF
TRBD1,TRBV19,few,TRBJ1-6,TGTGCCAGTAGTATGACAGGGAGTTCACCCCTCCACTTT,CASSMTGSSPLHF
-,TRBV18,-,TRBJ2-1,TGTGCCAGCTCACCCCTGAGTTCGGGCAATGAGCAGTTCTTC,CASSPLSSGNEQFF
-,TRBV6-5,-,TRBJ2-1,TGTGCCAGCAGACGTAGCGCTTTGGCCTACAATGAGCAGTTCTTC,CASRRSALAYNEQFF
TRBD1,TRBV5-1,once,TRBJ1-2,TGCGCCAGCAGCGAAGGGACAGGTTGGAACGGCTACACCTTC,CASSEGTGWNGYTF
TRBD2,TRBV6-5,-,TRBJ2-1,TGTGCCACTTATAGCGGGAGCACCAATGAGCAGTTCTTC,CATYSGSTNEQFF